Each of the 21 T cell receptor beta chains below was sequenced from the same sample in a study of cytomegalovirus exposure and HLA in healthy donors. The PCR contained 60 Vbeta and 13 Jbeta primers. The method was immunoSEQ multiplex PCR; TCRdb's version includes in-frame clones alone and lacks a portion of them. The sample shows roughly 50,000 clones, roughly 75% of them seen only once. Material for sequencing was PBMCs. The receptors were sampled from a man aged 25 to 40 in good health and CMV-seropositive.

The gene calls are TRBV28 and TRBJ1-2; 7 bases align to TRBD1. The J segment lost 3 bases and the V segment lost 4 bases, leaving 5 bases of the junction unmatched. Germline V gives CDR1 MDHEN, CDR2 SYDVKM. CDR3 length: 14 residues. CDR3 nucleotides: TGTGCCAGCAGTTCACAGGGGACTCACTATGGCTACACCTTC. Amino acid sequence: CASSSQGTHYGYTF.

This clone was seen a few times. The CDR3 spells CAWDRETNEKLFF. In DNA form, the CDR3 reads TGTGCCTGGGACAGGGAAACTAATGAAAAACTGTTTTTT. This chain connects TRBV30 to TRBJ1-4; 7 bases map to TRBD1. CDR3 size: 13 residues. CDR1 and CDR2 from the germline V gene are GTSNPN and SVGIG (reference sequence). V was pared by 5 bases and J by 1 base, with 1 base of the junction left unmatched.

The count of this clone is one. The DNA for the CDR3 is TGTGCCAGCAGCCCTGCCAGGGAATATGGCTACACCTTC. Translated, it gives CASSPAREYGYTF. V is TRBV11-2 and J is TRBJ1-2; a possible D gene is TRBD1 (5 bases). This CDR3 contains 13 residues. CDR1 is SGHAT, CDR2 FQNNGV, per germline. The V and J ends lost 5 bases and 5 bases respectively, with 12 bases between them.

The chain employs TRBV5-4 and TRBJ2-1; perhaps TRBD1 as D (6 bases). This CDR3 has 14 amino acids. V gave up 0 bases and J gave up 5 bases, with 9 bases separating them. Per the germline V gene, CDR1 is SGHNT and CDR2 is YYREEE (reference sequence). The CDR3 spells CASSLDRTDNEQFF. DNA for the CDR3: TGTGCCAGCAGCTTGGATAGGACAGACAATGAGCAGTTCTTC. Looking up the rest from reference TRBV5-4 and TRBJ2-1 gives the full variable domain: ETGVTQSPTHLIKTRGQQVTLRCSSQSGHNTVSWYQQALGQGPQFIFQYYREEENGRGNFPPRFSGLQFPNYSSELNVNALELDDSALYLCASSLDRTDNEQFFGPGTRLTVL.

The CDR3 reads CASSFVRIPSGNTIYF. DNA for the CDR3: TGTGCCAGCAGCTTTGTCAGGATTCCCTCTGGAAACACCATATATTTT. The V gene is TRBV13, the J gene TRBJ1-3; D gene unclear. Germline V gene data show CDR1 as PRHDT and CDR2 as FYEKMQ (reference sequence). The CDR3 is made up of 16 amino acids. V was clipped by 3 bases and J by 0 bases, with 12 bases between them. Together with reference TRBV13 and TRBJ1-3, the CDR3 gives the full variable domain: AAGVIQSPRHLIKEKRETATLKCYPIPRHDTVYWYQQGPGQDPQFLISFYEKMQSDKGSIPDRFSAQQFSDYHSELNMSSLELGDSALYFCASSFVRIPSGNTIYFGEGSWLTVV.

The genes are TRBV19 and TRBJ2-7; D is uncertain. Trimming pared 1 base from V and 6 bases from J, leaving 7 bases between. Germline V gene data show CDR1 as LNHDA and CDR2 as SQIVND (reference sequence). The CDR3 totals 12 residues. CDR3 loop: CASSIGVGEQYF. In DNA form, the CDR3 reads TGTGCCAGTAGTATAGGTGTCGGCGAGCAGTACTTC.

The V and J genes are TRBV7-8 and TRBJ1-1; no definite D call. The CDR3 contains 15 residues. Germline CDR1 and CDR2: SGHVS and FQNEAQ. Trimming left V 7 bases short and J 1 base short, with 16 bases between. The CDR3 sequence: CASTPEGVGNTEAFF. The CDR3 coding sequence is TGTGCCAGCACCCCAGAGGGAGTAGGGAACACTGAAGCTTTCTTT.

As DNA, the CDR3 is TGTGCCTGGAGTCGATATAGCGGGGGATTTACCTACGAGCAGTACTTC. Residues: CAWSRYSGGFTYEQYF. The V call is TRBV30, the J call TRBJ2-7; the match to TRBD2 covers 9 bases. This CDR3 is built from 16 residues. The V gene end was trimmed by 2 bases and the J gene end by 2 bases; junction bases not matched to a gene: 10. Germline V gene data show CDR1 as GTSNPN and CDR2 as SVGIG (reference sequence).

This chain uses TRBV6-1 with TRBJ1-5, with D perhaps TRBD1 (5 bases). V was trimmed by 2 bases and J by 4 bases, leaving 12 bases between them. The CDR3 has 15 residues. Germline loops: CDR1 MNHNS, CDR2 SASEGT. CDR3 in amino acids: CASSESWGVNQPQHF. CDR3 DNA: TGTGCCAGCAGTGAAAGTTGGGGGGTAAATCAGCCCCAGCATTTT.

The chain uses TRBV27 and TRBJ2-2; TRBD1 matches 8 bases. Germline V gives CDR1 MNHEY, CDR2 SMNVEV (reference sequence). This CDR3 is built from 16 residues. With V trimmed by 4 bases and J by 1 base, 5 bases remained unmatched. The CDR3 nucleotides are TGTGCCAGCAGTTCTCCCGGACAGGGGAACACCGGGGAGCTGTTTTTT. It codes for CASSSPGQGNTGELFF.

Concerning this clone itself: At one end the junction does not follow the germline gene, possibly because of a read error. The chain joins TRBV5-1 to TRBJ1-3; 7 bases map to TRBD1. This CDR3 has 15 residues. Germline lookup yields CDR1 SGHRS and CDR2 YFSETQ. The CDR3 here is CAGRTWDSPGNTIYF. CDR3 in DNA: TGCGCCGGCAGGACTTGGGACAGTCCTGGAAACACCATATATTTT. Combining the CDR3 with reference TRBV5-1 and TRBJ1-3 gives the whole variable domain KAGVTQTPRYLIKTRGQQVTLSCSPISGHRSVSWYQQTPGQGLQFLFEYFSETQRNKGNFPGRFSGRQFSNSRSEMNVSTLELGDSALYLCAGRTWDSPGNTIYFGEGSWLTVV.

The CDR3 loop reads CAWADPGEGYF. CDR3 nucleotides: TGTGCCTGGGCTGACCCGGGAGAAGGGTACTTC. The chain couples TRBV30 to TRBJ2-5; perhaps TRBD2 as D (6 bases). V was cut by 5 bases and J by 13 bases, with 17 bases left in between. The CDR3 covers 11 residues. Germline V gives CDR1 GTSNPN, CDR2 SVGIG (reference sequence).

The CDR3 DNA sequence: TGTGCCAGCAGAGGACAGAATGAAAAACTGTTTTTT. It yields the protein CASRGQNEKLFF. V and J are TRBV6-1 and TRBJ1-4; D is perhaps TRBD1 (6 bases). The V gene's germline CDR1 is MNHNS and CDR2 SASEGT. The V gene lost 6 bases and the J gene lost 5 bases, with 7 bases spanning the gap. CDR3 size: 12 residues.

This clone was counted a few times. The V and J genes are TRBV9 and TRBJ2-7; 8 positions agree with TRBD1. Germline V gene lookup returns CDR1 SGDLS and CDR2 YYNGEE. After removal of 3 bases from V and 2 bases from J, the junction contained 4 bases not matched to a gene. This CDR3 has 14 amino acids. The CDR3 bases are TGTGCCAGCAGCGCGGACAGGGCCCCCTACGAGCAGTACTTC. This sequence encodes CASSADRAPYEQYF.

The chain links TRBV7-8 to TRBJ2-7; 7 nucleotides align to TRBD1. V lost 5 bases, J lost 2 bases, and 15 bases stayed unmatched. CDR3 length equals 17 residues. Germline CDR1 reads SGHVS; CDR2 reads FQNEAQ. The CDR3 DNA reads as TGTGCCAGCAGCGCCCGGCGCAGGGGGTTAATTCCCTACGAGCAGTACTTC. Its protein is CASSARRRGLIPYEQYF.

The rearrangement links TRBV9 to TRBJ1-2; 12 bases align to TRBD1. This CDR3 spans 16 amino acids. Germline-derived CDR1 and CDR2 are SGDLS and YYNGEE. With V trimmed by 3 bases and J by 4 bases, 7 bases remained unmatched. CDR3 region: CASSEGTGGQGYGYTF. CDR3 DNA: TGTGCCAGCAGCGAAGGGACAGGGGGCCAAGGCTATGGCTACACCTTC.

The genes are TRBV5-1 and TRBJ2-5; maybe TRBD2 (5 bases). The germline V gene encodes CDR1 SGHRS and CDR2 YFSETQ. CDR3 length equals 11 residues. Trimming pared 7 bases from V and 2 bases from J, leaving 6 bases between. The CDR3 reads CASSGQETQYF. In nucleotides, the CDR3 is TGCGCCAGCTCGGGGCAAGAGACCCAGTACTTC.

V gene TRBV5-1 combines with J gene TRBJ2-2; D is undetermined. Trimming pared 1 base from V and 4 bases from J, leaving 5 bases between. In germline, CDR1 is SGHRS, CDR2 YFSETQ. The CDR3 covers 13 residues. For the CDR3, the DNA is TGCGCCAGCAGCTTGCGGGTCACCGGGGAGCTGTTTTTT. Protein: CASSLRVTGELFF.

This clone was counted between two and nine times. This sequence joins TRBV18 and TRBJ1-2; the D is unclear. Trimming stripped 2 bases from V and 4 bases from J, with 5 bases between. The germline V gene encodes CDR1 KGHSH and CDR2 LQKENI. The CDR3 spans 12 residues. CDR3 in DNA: TGTGCCAGCTCACCAGAGGGCTATGGCTACACCTTC. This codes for CASSPEGYGYTF.

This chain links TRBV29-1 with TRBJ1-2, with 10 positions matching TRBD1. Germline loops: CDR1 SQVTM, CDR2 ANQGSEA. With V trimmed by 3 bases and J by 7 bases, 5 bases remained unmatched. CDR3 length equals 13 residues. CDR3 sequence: CSVEGQGYGGYTF. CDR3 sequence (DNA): TGCAGCGTTGAGGGACAGGGGTACGGTGGCTACACCTTC.

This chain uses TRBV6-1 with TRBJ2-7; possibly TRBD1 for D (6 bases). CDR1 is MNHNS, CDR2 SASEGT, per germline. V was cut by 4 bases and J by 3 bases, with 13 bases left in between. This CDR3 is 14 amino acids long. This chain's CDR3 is CASSAETGGYEQYF. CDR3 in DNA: TGTGCCAGCAGTGCCGAGACAGGTGGCTACGAGCAGTACTTC.